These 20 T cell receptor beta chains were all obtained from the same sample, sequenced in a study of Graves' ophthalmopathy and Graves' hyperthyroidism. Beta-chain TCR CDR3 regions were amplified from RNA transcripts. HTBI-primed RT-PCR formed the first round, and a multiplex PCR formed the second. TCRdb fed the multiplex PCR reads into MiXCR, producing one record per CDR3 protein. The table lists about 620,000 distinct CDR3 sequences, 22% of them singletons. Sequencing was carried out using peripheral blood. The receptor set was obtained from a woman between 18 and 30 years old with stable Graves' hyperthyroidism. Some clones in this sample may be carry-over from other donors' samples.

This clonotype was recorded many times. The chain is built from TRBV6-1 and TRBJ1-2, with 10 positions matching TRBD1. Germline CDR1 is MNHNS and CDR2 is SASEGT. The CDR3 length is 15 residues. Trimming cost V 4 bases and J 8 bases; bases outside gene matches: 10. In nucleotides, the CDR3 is TGTGCCAGCAGTGGAAGTTGGGGGACAGGGGACGGCTACACCTTC. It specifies CASSGSWGTGDGYTF.

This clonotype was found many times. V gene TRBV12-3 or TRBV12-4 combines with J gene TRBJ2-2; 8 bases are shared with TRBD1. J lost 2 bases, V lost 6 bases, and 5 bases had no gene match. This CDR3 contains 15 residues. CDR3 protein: CASRGDRKNTGELFF. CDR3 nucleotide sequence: TGTGCCAGCAGGGGGGACAGGAAAAACACCGGGGAGCTGTTTTTT.

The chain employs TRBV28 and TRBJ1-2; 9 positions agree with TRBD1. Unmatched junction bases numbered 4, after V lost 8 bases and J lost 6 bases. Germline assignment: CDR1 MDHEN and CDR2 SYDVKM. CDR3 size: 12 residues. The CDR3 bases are TGTGCCAGCGCTACAGGGGGCCATGGCTACACCTTC. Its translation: CASATGGHGYTF.

CDR3 region: CSVRDRGPYEQYF. CDR3 nucleotides: TGCAGTGTCCGGGACAGGGGGCCCTACGAGCAGTACTTC. This chain uses TRBV29-1 with TRBJ2-7; 12 nucleotides line up with TRBD1. CDR3 length: 13 residues. CDR1 is SQVTM, CDR2 ANQGSEA, per germline.

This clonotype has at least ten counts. The CDR3 coding sequence is TGTGCCAGCAGTCCGGGACTAGCTCTGGGGACCCAGTACTTC. Translation gives CASSPGLALGTQYF. The chain carries TRBV6-2 or TRBV6-3 and TRBJ2-5; 9 bases agree with TRBD2. The germline CDR1 and CDR2 sequences are MNHEY and SVGEGT. CDR3 size: 14 residues. Trimming removed 5 bases from V and 7 bases from J; junction bases left unmatched: 8.

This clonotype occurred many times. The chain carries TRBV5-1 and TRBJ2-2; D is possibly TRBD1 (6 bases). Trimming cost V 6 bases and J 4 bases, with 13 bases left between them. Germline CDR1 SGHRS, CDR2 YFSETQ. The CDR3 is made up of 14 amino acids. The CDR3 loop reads CASNVTGRTGELFF. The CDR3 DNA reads TGCGCCAGCAACGTCACAGGGCGCACCGGGGAGCTGTTTTTT.

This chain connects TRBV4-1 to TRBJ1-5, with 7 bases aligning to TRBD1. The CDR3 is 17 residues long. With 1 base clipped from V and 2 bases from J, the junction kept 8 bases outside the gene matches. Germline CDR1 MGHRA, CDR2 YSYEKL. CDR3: CASSQGPITGGNQPQHF. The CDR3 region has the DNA TGCGCCAGCAGCCAAGGCCCCATAACAGGGGGCAATCAGCCCCAGCATTTT.

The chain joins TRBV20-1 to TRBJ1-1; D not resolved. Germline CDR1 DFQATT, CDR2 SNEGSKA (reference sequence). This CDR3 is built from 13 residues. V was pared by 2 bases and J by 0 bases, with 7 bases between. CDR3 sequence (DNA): TGCAGTGCTAGACACGCCATGAACACTGAAGCTTTCTTT. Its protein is CSARHAMNTEAFF.

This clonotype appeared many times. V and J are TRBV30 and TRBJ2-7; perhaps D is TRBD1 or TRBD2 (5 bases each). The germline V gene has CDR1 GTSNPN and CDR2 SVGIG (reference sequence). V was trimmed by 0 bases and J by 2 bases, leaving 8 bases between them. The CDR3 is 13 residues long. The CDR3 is CAWSVGTTYEQYF. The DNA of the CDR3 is TGTGCCTGGAGTGTTGGGACCACCTACGAGCAGTACTTC.

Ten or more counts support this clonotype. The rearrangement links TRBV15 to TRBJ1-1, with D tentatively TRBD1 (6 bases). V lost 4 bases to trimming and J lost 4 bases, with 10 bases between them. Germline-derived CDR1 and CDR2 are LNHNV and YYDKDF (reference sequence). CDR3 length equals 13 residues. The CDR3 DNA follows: TGTGCCACCAGCATCCAAGGGGGCACTGAAGCTTTCTTT. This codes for CATSIQGGTEAFF.

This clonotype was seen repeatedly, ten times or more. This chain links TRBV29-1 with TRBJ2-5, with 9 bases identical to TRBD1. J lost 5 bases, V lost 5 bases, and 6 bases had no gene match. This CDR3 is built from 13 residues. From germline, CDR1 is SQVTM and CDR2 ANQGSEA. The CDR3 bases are TGCAGCGTTAGACAGGGGGTCAGGGAGACCCAGTACTTC. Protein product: CSVRQGVRETQYF.

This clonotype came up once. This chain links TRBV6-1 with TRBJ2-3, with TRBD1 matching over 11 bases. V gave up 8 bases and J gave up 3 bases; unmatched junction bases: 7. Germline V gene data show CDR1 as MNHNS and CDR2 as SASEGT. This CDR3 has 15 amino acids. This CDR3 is CASDGRDRGTDTQYF. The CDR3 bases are TGTGCCAGCGATGGAAGGGACAGGGGGACAGATACGCAGTATTTT.

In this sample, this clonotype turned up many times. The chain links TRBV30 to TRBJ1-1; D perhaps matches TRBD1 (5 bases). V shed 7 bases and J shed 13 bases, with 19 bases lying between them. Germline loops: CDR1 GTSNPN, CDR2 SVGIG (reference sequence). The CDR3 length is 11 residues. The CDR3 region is CASQGTDGHFF. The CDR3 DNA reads TGTGCCTCACAAGGGACGGATGGGCATTTCTTT.

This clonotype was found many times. CDR3 DNA sequence: TGTGCCAGCAGGACCGAGGGGGGACAGATTAACTATGGCTACACCTTC. It encodes CASRTEGGQINYGYTF. The rearrangement uses TRBV2 and TRBJ1-2; TRBD1 agrees at 7 bases. This CDR3 has 16 residues. CDR1 and CDR2 (germline): SNHLY, FYNNEI. V gave up 6 bases and J gave up 1 base; unmatched junction bases: 11.

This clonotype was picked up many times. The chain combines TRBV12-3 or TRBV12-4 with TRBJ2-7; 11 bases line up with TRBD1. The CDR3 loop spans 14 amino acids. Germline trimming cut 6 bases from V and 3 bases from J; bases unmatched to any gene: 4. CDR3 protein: CASSRDRGNYEQYF. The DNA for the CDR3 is TGTGCCAGCAGCCGGGACAGGGGGAACTACGAGCAGTACTTC.

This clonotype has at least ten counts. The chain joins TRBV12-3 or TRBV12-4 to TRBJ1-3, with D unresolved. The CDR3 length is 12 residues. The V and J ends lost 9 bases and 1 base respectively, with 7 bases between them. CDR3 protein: CASENSGNTIYF. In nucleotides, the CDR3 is TGTGCCAGTGAGAATTCTGGAAACACCATATATTTT.

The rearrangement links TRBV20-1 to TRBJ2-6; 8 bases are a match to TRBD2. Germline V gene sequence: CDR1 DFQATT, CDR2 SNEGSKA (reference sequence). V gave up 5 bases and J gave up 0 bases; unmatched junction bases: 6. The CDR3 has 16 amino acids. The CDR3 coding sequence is TGCAGTGCTGGAGGCGGGAGGAGCTCTGGGGCCAACGTCCTGACTTTC. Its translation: CSAGGGRSSGANVLTF.

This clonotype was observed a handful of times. The CDR3 nucleotides are TGTGCCAGCAGCCCTGAGGGGGGCGGGAAGACCCAGTACTTC. Translated, it gives CASSPEGGGKTQYF. This rearrangement joins TRBV4-2 to TRBJ2-5; possibly TRBD1 or TRBD2 for D (6 bases each). CDR3 length equals 14 residues. Germline V lookup: CDR1 LGHNA, CDR2 YNFKEQ. V was trimmed by 4 bases and J by 6 bases, leaving 15 bases between them.

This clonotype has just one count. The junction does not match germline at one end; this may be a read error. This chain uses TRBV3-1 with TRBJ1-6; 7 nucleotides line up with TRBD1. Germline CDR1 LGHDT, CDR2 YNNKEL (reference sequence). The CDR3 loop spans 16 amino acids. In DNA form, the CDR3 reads TGTGCCAGCTGCCAAGTGGGGACAGTTAATAATTCACCCCTCCACTTT. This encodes CASCQVGTVNNSPLHF.

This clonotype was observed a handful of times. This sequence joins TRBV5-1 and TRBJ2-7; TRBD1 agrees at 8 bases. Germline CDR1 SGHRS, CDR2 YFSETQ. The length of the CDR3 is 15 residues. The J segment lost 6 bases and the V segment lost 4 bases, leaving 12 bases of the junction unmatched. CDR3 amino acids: CASSLQTGEIGEQYF. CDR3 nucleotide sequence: TGCGCCAGCAGCCTACAGACAGGGGAAATCGGCGAGCAGTACTTC.